This TCR beta chain stems from a study of molecular identifiers for immune sequencing clone quantification. MiXCR, applied by TCRdb to the PCR reads, yields one record per CDR3 protein. The sample has about 500,000 distinct CDR3 sequences, 20% to 25% seen once. The CDR3 has 14 residues. Germline V gene lookup returns CDR1 LNHDA and CDR2 SQIVND (reference sequence). Trimming took 3 bases from V and 7 from J; bases not matched to a gene: 1. Naive CD8 T cells underwent sorting with the CD8+CD4-CCR7+CD45RA+ definition. The clonotype comes from a human donor in good health. Some libraries in this study had Jurkat cell RNA spiked in. The source material was naive CD8+ T cells from blood, with Jurkat cell RNA spiked in. Subset described: FACS-sorted CD8+CD4-CCR7+CD45RA+ naive T cells. This sequence joins TRBV19 and TRBJ2-1; 12 bases map to TRBD2. In nucleotides, the CDR3 is TGTGCCAGTAGTATTCTAGCGGGAGGGAATGAGCAGTTCTTC. It translates to CASSILAGGNEQFF.